Listed below are T cell receptor beta chains from one sample, sequenced in a study of tumor and adjacent non-tumor tissue in lung cancer. One entry per CDR3 protein, called by TCRdb with MiXCR from the multiplex PCR reads. In the table there are about 93,000 distinct CDR3 sequences, approximately 70% of which are singletons. Sequenced input: lung tumor tissue. Receptors originate from a man between 60 and 70 years old with non-small cell lung cancer. Each CDR3 is given with its conserved first and last residue. Each record gives: V gene, J gene, CDR3 protein.

V: TRBV6-2/TRBV6-3
J: TRBJ2-3
CDR3: CASSSWTMFAVTYF

V: TRBV2
J: TRBJ2-1
CDR3: CASSVEGTGSVF

V: TRBV6-1
J: TRBJ2-2
CDR3: CASRAPKTGNTGELFF

V: TRBV6-6
J: TRBJ1-5
CDR3: CTSTVLLVYSNQPQHF

V: TRBV5-1
J: TRBJ2-3
CDR3: CPSSSGQGADTQYF

V: TRBV4-1
J: TRBJ2-2
CDR3: CASSQRTPGELFF

V: TRBV5-4
J: TRBJ1-3
CDR3: CASSRGEIGNTIYF

V: TRBV6-8
J: TRBJ2-1
CDR3: CTSSLTRQGFKEFF

V: TRBV20-1
J: TRBJ2-3
CDR3: CSAIRQGVTDTQYF

V: TRBV11-2
J: TRBJ1-2
CDR3: CASSASVGIGGYTF

V: TRBV29-1
J: TRBJ1-1
CDR3: CSVEGGQVAFF

V: TRBV6-5
J: TRBJ2-3
CDR3: CATMGGAITVTQYF

V: TRBV24-1
J: TRBJ2-2
CDR3: CATCHNTEELFF

V: TRBV13
J: TRBJ2-7
CDR3: CASIIERSQYF

V: TRBV5-1
J: TRBJ2-5
CDR3: CASSLVGGETQYF

V: TRBV6-2/TRBV6-3
J: TRBJ2-6
CDR3: CASSYGGVSGANVLTF

V: TRBV12-5
J: TRBJ2-5
CDR3: CASGICSGGRETQYF

V: TRBV6-1
J: -
CDR3: CASSEGARQGSQPQYF

V: TRBV10-3
J: TRBJ2-1
CDR3: CAISGSGCSYNEEFF

V: TRBV4-3
J: TRBJ2-7
CDR3: CTSSHRERGGYEQYF

V: TRBV13
J: TRBJ2-6
CDR3: CASKTGGGGANVLTF

V: TRBV11-1
J: TRBJ2-1
CDR3: CARSFIGRHDEQFF